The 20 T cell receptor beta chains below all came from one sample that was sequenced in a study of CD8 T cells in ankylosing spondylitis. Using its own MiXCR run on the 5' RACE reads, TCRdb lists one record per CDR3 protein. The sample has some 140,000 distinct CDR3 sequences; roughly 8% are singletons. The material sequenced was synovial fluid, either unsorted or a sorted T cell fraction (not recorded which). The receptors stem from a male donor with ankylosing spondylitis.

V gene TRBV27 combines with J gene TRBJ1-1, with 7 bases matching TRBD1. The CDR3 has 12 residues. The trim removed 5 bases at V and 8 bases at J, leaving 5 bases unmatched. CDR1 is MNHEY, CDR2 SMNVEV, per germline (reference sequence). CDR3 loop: CASSRQGREAFF. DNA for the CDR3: TGTGCCAGCAGTCGACAGGGTCGCGAAGCTTTCTTT.

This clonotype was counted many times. For the CDR3, the DNA is TGCAGCGGTATGACAGGGGGCCCAGATACGCAGTATTTT. This encodes CSGMTGGPDTQYF. The V and J genes are TRBV29-1 and TRBJ2-3, with 10 positions matching TRBD1. CDR1 SQVTM and CDR2 ANQGSEA come from the germline V gene. Trimming took 7 bases from V and 4 from J; bases not matched to a gene: 5. CDR3 length equals 13 residues.

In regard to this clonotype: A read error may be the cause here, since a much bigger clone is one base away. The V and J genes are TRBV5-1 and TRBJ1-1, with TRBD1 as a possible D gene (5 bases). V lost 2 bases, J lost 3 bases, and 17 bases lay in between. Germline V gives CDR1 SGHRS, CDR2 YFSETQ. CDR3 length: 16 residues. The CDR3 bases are TGCGCCAGCAGCTTCCGGGGGACCCCACCGGACACTGAAGCTTTCTTT. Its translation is CASSFRGTPPDTEAFF.

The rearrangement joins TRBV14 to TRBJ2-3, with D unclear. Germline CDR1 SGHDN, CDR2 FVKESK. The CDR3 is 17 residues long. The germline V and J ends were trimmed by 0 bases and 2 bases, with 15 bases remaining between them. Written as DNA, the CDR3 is TGTGCCAGCAGCCAAGAACTGACGAGAAGCTACACAGATACGCAGTATTTT. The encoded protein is CASSQELTRSYTDTQYF.

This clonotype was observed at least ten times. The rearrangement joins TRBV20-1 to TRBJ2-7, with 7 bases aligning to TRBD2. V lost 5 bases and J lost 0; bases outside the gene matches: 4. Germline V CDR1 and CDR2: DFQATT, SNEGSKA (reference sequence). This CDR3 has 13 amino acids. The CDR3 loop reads CSASSGFSYEQYF. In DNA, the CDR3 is TGCAGTGCTTCTAGCGGTTTCTCCTACGAGCAGTACTTC.

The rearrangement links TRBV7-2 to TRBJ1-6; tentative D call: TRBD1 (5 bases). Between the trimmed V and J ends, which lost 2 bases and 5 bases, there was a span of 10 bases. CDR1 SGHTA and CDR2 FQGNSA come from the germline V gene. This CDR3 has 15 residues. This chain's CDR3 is CASSLRQGDNSPLHF. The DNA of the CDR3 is TGTGCCAGCAGCTTACGGCAGGGCGATAATTCACCCCTCCACTTT.

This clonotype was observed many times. CDR3 protein: CASSRPGSTEAFF. In nucleotides, the CDR3 is TGTGCCAGCAGCCGCCCTGGGAGTACTGAAGCTTTCTTT. The V and J genes are TRBV7-2 and TRBJ1-1; D gene ambiguous. V was cut by 5 bases and J by 5 bases, with 12 bases left in between. The CDR3 length is 13 residues. Per the germline V gene, CDR1 is SGHTA and CDR2 is FQGNSA.

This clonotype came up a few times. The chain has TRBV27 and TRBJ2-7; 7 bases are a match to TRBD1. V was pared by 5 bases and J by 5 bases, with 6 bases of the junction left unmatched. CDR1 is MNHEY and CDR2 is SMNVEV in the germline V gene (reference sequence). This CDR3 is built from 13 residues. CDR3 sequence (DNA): TGTGCCAGCAGTCCCAGGACAGGCCACGAGCAGTACTTC. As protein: CASSPRTGHEQYF.

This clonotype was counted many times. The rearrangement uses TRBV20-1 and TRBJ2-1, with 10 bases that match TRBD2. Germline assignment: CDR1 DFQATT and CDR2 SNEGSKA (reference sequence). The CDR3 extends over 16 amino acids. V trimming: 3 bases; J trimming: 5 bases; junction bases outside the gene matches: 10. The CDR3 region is CSASRLRLAGHNEQFF. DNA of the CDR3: TGCAGTGCTAGCCGATTAAGACTAGCGGGCCACAATGAGCAGTTCTTC.

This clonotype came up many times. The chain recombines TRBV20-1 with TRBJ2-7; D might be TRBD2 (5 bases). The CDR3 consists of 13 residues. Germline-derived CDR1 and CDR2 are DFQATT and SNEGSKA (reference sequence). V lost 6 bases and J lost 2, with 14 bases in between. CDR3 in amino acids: CSAIIPGTYEQYF. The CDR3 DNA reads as TGCAGTGCCATCATCCCGGGGACCTACGAGCAGTACTTC.

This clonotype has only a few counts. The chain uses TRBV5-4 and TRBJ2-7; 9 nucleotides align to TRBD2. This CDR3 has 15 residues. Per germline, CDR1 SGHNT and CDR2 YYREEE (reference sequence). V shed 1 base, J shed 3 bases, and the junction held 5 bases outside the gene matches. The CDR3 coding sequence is TGTGCCAGCAGCTTGAGAGCGGGAGGAATCTACGAGCAGTACTTC. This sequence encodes CASSLRAGGIYEQYF. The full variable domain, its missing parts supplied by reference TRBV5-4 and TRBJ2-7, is ETGVTQSPTHLIKTRGQQVTLRCSSQSGHNTVSWYQQALGQGPQFIFQYYREEENGRGNFPPRFSGLQFPNYSSELNVNALELDDSALYLCASSLRAGGIYEQYFGPGTRLTVT.

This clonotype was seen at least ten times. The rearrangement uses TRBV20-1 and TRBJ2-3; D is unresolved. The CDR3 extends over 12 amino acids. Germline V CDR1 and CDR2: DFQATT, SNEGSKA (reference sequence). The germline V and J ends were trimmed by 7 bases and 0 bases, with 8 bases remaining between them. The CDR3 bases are TGCAGTGTTCATGGGAGCACAGATACGCAGTATTTT. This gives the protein CSVHGSTDTQYF.

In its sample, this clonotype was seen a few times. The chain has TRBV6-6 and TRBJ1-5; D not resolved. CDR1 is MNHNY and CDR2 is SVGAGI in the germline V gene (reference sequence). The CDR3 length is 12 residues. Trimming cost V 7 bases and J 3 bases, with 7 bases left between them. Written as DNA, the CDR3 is TGTGCCAGCAACGACCCCAATCAGCCCCAGCATTTT. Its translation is CASNDPNQPQHF.

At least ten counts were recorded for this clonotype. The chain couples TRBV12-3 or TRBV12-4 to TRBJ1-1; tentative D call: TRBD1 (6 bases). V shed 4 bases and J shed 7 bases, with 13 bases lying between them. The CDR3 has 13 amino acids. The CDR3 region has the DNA TGTGCCAGCAGTTCCCAGGGGCCGGGTGAAGCTTTCTTT. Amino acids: CASSSQGPGEAFF.

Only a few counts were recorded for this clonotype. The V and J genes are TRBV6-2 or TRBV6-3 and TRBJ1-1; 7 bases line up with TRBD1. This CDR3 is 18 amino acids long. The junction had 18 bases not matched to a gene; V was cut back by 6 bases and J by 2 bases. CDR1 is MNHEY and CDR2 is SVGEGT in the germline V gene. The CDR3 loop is CASRLRTTRDSANTEAFF. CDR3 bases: TGTGCCAGCAGGCTGCGCACCACCAGGGACAGCGCCAACACTGAAGCTTTCTTT.

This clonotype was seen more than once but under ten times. The CDR3 DNA reads TGTGCCAGCAGCGCTCGTTGGAGCTATGGCTACACCTTC. Translation: CASSARWSYGYTF. The chain links TRBV5-5 to TRBJ1-2; D not resolved. The germline gives CDR1 SGHKS, CDR2 YYEKEE (reference sequence). The CDR3 is 13 amino acids. V gave up 4 bases and J gave up 4 bases, with 11 bases separating them. The full variable domain, in which reference TRBV5-5 and TRBJ1-2 provide the parts outside the CDR3, is DAGVTQSPTHLIKTRGQQVTLRCSPISGHKSVSWYQQVLGQGPQFIFQYYEKEERGRGNFPDRFSARQFPNYSSELNVNALLLGDSALYLCASSARWSYGYTFGSGTRLTVV.

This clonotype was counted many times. The CDR3 is CSARDWRDREGGYTF. The CDR3 nucleotides are TGCAGTGCTAGAGATTGGCGGGACAGGGAGGGTGGCTACACCTTC. The genes are TRBV20-1 and TRBJ1-2; 9 nucleotides line up with TRBD1. Germline V gene data show CDR1 as DFQATT and CDR2 as SNEGSKA (reference sequence). The CDR3 runs 15 residues. V gave up 0 bases and J gave up 7 bases; unmatched junction bases: 9.

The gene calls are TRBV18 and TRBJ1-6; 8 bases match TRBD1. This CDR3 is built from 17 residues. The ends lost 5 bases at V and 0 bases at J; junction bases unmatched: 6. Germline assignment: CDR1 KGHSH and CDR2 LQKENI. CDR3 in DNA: TGTGCCAGCTCAGAAACAGGGGGAGGCTCCTATAATTCACCCCTCCACTTT. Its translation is CASSETGGGSYNSPLHF.

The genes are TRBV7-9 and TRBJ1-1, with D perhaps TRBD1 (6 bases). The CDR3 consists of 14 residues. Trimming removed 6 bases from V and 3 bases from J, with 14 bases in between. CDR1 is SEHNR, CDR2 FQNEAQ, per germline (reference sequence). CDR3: CASSLRTADTEAFF. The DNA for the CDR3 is TGTGCCAGCAGTCTACGGACAGCTGACACTGAAGCTTTCTTT.

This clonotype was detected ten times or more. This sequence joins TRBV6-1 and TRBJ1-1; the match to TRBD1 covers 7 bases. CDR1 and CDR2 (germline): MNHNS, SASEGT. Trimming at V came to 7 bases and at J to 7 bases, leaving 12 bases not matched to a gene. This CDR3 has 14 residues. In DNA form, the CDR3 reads TGTGCCAGCACCGCCCAGGGGGGGGGCAGTGAAGCTTTCTTT. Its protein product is CASTAQGGGSEAFF.